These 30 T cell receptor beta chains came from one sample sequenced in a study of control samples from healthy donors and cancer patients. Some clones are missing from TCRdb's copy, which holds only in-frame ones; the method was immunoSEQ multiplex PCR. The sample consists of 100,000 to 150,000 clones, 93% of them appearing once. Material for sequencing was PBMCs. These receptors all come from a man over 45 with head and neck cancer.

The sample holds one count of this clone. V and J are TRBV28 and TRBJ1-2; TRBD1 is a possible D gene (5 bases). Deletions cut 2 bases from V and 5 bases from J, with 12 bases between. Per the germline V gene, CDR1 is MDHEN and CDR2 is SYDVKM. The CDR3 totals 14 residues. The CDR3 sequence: CASSLGHSGYGYTF. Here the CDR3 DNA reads TGTGCCAGCAGTTTAGGACATTCGGGATATGGCTACACCTTC.

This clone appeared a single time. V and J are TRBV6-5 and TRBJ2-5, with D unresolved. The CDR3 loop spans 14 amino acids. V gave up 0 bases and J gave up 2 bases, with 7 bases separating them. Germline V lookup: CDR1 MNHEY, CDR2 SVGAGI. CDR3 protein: CASSYSARQETQYF. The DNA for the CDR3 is TGTGCCAGCAGTTACTCGGCGAGACAAGAGACCCAGTACTTC.

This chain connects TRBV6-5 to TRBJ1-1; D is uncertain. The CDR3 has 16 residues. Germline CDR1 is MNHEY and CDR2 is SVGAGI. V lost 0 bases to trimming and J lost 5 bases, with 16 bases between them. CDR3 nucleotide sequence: TGTGCCAGCAGTTACTCGGGTGGGCTCAGAAGGACTGAAGCTTTCTTT. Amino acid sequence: CASSYSGGLRRTEAFF.

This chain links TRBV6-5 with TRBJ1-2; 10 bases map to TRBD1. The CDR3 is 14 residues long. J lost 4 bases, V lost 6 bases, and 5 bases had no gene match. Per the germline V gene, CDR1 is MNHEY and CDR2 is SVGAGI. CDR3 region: CASSGDRGTYGYTF. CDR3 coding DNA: TGTGCCAGCAGCGGGGACAGGGGAACCTATGGCTACACCTTC.

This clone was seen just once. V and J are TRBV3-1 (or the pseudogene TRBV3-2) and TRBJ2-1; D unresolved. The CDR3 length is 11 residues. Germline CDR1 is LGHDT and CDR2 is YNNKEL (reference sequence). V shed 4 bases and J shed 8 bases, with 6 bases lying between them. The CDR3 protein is CASSLLDEQFF. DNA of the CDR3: TGTGCCAGCAGCCTTTTGGATGAGCAGTTCTTC.

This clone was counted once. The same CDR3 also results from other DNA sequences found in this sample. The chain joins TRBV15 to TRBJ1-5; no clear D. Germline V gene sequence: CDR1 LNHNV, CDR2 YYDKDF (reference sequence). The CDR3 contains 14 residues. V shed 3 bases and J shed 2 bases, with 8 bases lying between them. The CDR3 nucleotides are TGTGCCACCAGCAGGGGCGGGGGCAATCAGCCCCAGCATTTT. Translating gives CATSRGGGNQPQHF.

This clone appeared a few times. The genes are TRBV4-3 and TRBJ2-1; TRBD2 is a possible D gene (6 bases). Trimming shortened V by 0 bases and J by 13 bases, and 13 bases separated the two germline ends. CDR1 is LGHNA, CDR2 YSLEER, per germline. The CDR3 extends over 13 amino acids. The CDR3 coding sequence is TGCGCCAGCAGCCAAGAGGGGTGGGACTTTCAGTTCTTC. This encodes CASSQEGWDFQFF.

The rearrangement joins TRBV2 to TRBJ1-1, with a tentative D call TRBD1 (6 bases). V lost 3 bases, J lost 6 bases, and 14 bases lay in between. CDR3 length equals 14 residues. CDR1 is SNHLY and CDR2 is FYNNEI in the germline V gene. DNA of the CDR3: TGTGCCAGCAGTGATGGAGGGGGGTACGCTGAAGCTTTCTTT. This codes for CASSDGGGYAEAFF.

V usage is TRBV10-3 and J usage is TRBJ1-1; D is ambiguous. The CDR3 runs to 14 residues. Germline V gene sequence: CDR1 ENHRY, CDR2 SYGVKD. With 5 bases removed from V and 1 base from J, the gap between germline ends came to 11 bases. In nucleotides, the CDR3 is TGTGCCATCAGTTCATACGGAGGGAACACTGAAGCTTTCTTT. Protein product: CAISSYGGNTEAFF.

This CDR3 reads CASSEGLYQPQHF. The CDR3 DNA sequence: TGTGCCAGCAGCGAAGGACTTTATCAGCCCCAGCATTTT. The chain recombines TRBV12-3 or TRBV12-4 with TRBJ1-5; D is undetermined. This CDR3 spans 13 amino acids. Trimming left V 6 bases short and J 5 bases short, with 11 bases between.

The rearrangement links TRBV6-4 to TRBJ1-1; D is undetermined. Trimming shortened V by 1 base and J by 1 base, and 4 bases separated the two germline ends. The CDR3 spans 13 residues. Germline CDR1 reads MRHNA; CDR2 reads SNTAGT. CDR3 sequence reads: CASSDFANTEAFF. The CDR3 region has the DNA TGTGCCAGCAGTGACTTTGCGAACACTGAAGCTTTCTTT.

The CDR3 sequence is CASSSGGGNTEAFF. The CDR3 nucleotides are TGTGCCAGCAGCAGTGGGGGGGGGAACACTGAAGCTTTCTTT. The chain is built from TRBV7-2 and TRBJ1-1; possibly TRBD1 for D (5 bases). Trimming cost V 5 bases and J 1 base, with 11 bases left between them. CDR3 length: 14 residues. Looked up from germline, CDR1 is SGHTA and CDR2 is FQGNSA.

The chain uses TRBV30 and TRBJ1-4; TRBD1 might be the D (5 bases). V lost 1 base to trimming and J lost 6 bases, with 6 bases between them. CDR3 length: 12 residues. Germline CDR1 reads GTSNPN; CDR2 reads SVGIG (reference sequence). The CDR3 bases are TGTGCCTGGAGTGGGGGGGATGAAAAACTGTTTTTT. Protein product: CAWSGGDEKLFF.

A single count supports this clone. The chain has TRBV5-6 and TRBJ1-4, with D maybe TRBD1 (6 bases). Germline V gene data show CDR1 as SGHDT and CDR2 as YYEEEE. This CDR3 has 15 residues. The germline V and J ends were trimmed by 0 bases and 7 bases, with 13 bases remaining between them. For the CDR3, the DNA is TGTGCCAGCAGCTTGGGAACAGGGAGAAGTGAAAAACTGTTTTTT. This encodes CASSLGTGRSEKLFF.

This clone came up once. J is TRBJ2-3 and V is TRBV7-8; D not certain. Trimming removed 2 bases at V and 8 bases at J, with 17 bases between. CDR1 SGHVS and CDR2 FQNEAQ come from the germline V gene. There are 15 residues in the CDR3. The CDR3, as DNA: TGTGCCAGCAGCTTACCCACGTCGGGTCGTGGTACGCAGTATTTT. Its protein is CASSLPTSGRGTQYF.

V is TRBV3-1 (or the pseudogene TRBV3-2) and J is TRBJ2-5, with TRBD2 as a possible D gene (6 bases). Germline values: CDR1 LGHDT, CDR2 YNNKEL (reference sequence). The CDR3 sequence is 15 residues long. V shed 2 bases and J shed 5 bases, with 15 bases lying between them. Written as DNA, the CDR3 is TGTGCCAGCAGCCAAAGCGGGCAGAGGTGGGAGACCCAGTACTTC. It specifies CASSQSGQRWETQYF.

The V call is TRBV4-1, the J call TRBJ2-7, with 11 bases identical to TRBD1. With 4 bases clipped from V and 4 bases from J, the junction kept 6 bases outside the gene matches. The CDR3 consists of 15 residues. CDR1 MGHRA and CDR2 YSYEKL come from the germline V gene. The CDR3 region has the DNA TGCGCCAGCAGCCCCTGGACAGGGGGCGGGTACGAGCAGTACTTC. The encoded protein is CASSPWTGGGYEQYF.

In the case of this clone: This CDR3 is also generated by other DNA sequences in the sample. The DNA of the CDR3 is TGTGCCAGCAGTCCCTTAGACAGGCTCGCTTACGAGCAGTACTTC. This encodes CASSPLDRLAYEQYF. This chain links TRBV28 with TRBJ2-7, with a tentative D call TRBD1 (6 bases). This CDR3 has 15 residues. Germline values: CDR1 MDHEN, CDR2 SYDVKM. The V gene lost 5 bases and the J gene lost 4 bases, with 18 bases spanning the gap.

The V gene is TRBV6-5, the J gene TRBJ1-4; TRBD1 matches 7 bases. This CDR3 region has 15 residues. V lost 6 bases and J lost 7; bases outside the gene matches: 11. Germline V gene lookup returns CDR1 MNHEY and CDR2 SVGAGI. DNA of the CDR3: TGTGCCAGCAGCCGACAGGGATTTGGAGCTGAAAAACTGTTTTTT. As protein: CASSRQGFGAEKLFF.

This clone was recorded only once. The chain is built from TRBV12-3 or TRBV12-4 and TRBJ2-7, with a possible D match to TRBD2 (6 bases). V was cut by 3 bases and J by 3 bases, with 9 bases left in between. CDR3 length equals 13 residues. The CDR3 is CASSFSGVYEQYF. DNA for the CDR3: TGTGCCAGCAGTTTTTCGGGAGTCTACGAGCAGTACTTC.

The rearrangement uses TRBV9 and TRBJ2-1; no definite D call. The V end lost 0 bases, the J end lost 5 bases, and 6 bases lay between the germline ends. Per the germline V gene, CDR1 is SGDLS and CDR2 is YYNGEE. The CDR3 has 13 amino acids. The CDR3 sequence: CASSVAPHNEQFF. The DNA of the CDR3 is TGTGCCAGCAGCGTAGCCCCCCACAATGAGCAGTTCTTC.

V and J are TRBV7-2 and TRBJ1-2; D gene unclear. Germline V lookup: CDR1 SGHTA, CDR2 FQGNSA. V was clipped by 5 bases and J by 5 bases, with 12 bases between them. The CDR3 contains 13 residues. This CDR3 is CASSQNGLYGYTF. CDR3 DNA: TGTGCCAGCAGCCAGAACGGGCTTTATGGCTACACCTTC. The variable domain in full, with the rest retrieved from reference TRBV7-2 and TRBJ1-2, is GAGVSQSPSNKVTEKGKDVELRCDPISGHTALYWYRQSLGQGLEFLIYFQGNSAPDKSGLPSDRFSAERTGGSVSTLTIQRTQQEDSAVYLCASSQNGLYGYTFGSGTRLTVV.

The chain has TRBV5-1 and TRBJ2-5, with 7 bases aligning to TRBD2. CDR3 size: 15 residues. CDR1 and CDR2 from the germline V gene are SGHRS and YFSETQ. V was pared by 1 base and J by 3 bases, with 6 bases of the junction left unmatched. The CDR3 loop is CASSLTAGDKETQYF. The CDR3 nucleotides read TGCGCCAGCAGCTTGACGGCGGGGGATAAAGAGACCCAGTACTTC. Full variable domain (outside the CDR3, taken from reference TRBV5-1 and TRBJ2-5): KAGVTQTPRYLIKTRGQQVTLSCSPISGHRSVSWYQQTPGQGLQFLFEYFSETQRNKGNFPGRFSGRQFSNSRSEMNVSTLELGDSALYLCASSLTAGDKETQYFGPGTRLLVL.

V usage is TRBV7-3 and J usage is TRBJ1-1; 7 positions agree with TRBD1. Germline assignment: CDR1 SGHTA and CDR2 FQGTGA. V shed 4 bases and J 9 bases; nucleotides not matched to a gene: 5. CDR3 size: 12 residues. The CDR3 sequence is CASSYKQGKAFF. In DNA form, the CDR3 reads TGTGCCAGCAGCTACAAACAGGGGAAAGCTTTCTTT.

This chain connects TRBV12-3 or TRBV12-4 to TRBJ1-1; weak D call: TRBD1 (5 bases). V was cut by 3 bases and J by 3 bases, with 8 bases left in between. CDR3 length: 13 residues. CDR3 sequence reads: CASSFGGYTEAFF. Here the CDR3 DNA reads TGTGCCAGCAGTTTCGGGGGGTACACTGAAGCTTTCTTT.

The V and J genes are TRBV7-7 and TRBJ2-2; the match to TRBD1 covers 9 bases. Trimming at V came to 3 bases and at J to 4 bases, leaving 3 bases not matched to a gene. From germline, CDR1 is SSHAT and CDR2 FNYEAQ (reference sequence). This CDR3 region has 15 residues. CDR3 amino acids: CASSLGQGVTGELFF. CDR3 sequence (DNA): TGTGCCAGCAGCTTGGGACAGGGAGTCACCGGGGAGCTGTTTTTT.

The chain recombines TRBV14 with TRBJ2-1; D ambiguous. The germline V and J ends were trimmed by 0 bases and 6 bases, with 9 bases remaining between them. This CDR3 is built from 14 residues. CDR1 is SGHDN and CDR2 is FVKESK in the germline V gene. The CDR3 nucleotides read TGTGCCAGCAGCCAAGATTACAACTTCAATGAGCAGTTCTTC. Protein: CASSQDYNFNEQFF. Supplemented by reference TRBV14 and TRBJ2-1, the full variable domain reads EAGVTQFPSHSVIEKGQTVTLRCDPISGHDNLYWYRRVMGKEIKFLLHFVKESKQDESGMPNNRFLAERTGGTYSTLKVQPAELEDSGVYFCASSQDYNFNEQFFGPGTRLTVL.

The CDR3 protein is CASSDRTGGLNEKLFF. CDR3 nucleotides: TGTGCCAGCAGTGACAGGACAGGGGGCCTGAATGAAAAACTGTTTTTT. The gene calls are TRBV2 and TRBJ1-4; 11 bases match TRBD1. After removal of 3 bases from V and 5 bases from J, the junction contained 5 bases not matched to a gene. Germline loops: CDR1 SNHLY, CDR2 FYNNEI. The CDR3 has 16 residues.

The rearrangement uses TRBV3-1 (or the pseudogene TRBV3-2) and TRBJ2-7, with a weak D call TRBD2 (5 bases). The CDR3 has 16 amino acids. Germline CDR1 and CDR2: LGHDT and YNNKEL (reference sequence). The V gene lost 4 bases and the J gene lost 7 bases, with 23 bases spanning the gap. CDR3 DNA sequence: TGTGCCAGCAGCCCACCATTGAGGGTGAGGTCTCAAGAGCAGTACTTC. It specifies CASSPPLRVRSQEQYF.

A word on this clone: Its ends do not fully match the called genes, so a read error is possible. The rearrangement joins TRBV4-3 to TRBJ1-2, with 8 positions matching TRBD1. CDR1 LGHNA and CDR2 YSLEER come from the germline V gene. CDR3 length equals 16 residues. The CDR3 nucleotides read TGCGCCAGCAGCCAAGAATGGCGACAGGGGAACTCTGGCTACACCTTC. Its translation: CASSQEWRQGNSGYTF.